The clone carrying this TCR beta chain was counted a few times. Antigen specificity is unknown. CD4+ naive, central memory, regulatory and stem cell-like memory cells were sorted via CD45RO/CCR7/CD25/CD127/CD95/CD27. The data derive from a study of beta chain features in type 1 diabetes. General observations from the study: A definitive answer on HLA type influencing TCRB rearrangement was not reached here. TCRB CDR3s from Type 1 diabetes patients were moderately but significantly shorter in all four CD4+ subsets. Cells that show high TCR expression could be over-represented by cDNA sequencing.

Since all of the isolated RNA was reverse transcribed, expressed TCRB transcripts were what got sequenced. Clones were sequenced by immunoSEQ multiplex PCR, and TCRdb holds only the in-frame ones, with some missing. The sample lists under 450,000 clones, approximately 13% occurring once. CDR1 is MDHEN and CDR2 is SYDVKM in the germline V gene. This CDR3 spans 17 amino acids. V gave up 2 bases and J gave up 0 bases, with 17 bases separating them. The material sequenced was naive CD4+ T cells from blood. The V gene is TRBV28, the J gene TRBJ2-7; D not certain. This TCR was recovered from a man aged 25 to 45 in good health. This chain's CDR3 is CASSLGQNMAFSYEQYF. CDR3 DNA: TGTGCCAGCAGTTTAGGTCAGAATATGGCCTTCTCCTACGAGCAGTACTTC.